The 31 T cell receptor beta chains presented below share a single source sample, sequenced in a study of cytomegalovirus exposure and HLA in healthy donors. Some clones are missing from TCRdb's copy, which holds only in-frame ones; the method was immunoSEQ multiplex PCR. The sample includes 100,000 or so clones, approximately 90% of them seen just once. The specimen was PBMCs. The source is a woman aged 18-29 years in good health and CMV-seropositive.

The chain is built from TRBV5-1 and TRBJ2-6; D ambiguous. The germline V gene has CDR1 SGHRS and CDR2 YFSETQ. The V end lost 7 bases, the J end lost 2 bases, and 13 bases lay between the germline ends. The CDR3 has 15 residues. The CDR3: CASCPGGAGANVLTF. CDR3 in DNA: TGCGCCAGCTGCCCCGGCGGAGCTGGGGCCAACGTCCTGACTTTC.

This chain links TRBV9 with TRBJ2-5; possible D gene TRBD1, 6 bases. CDR1 is SGDLS and CDR2 is YYNGEE in the germline V gene. The CDR3 sequence is 15 residues long. Trimming pared 3 bases from V and 5 bases from J, leaving 17 bases between. This CDR3 reads CASSEGDPRGETQYF. The DNA for the CDR3 is TGTGCCAGCAGCGAGGGGGACCCGAGAGGGGAGACCCAGTACTTC.

The chain has TRBV28 and TRBJ2-2; D might be TRBD2 (6 bases). CDR3 length: 13 residues. V shed 6 bases and J shed 7 bases, with 12 bases lying between them. CDR1 and CDR2 from the germline V gene are MDHEN and SYDVKM. The chain's CDR3 is CASRTRRGGELFF. In DNA, the CDR3 is TGTGCCAGCAGAACCCGGAGGGGCGGGGAGCTGTTTTTT.

V gene TRBV28 combines with J gene TRBJ2-5, with 8 bases lining up with TRBD1. Germline loops: CDR1 MDHEN, CDR2 SYDVKM. This CDR3 region has 15 residues. J was trimmed by 5 bases and V by 8 bases; bases with no gene match: 13. CDR3 DNA sequence: TGTGCCAGCGATCTCCGAGACAGGGGTATGGAGACCCAGTACTTC. It encodes CASDLRDRGMETQYF.

The V call is TRBV14, the J call TRBJ2-1, with unresolved D. The CDR3 consists of 14 residues. Trimming stripped 4 bases from V and 0 bases from J, with 7 bases between. From germline, CDR1 is SGHDN and CDR2 FVKESK. The CDR3 loop is CASSRWSSYNEQFF. The CDR3 region has the DNA TGTGCCAGCAGCCGATGGAGCTCCTACAATGAGCAGTTCTTC. The whole variable domain, remainder taken from reference TRBV14 and TRBJ2-1, is EAGVTQFPSHSVIEKGQTVTLRCDPISGHDNLYWYRRVMGKEIKFLLHFVKESKQDESGMPNNRFLAERTGGTYSTLKVQPAELEDSGVYFCASSRWSSYNEQFFGPGTRLTVL.

This chain connects TRBV6-5 to TRBJ2-7; possibly TRBD2 for D (5 bases). V lost 1 base, J lost 2 bases, and 9 bases lay in between. The CDR3 consists of 14 residues. The V gene's germline CDR1 is MNHEY and CDR2 SVGAGI. This CDR3 reads CASSYFPGTYEQYF. In DNA, the CDR3 is TGTGCCAGCAGTTACTTTCCCGGGACCTACGAGCAGTACTTC.

V is TRBV28 and J is TRBJ2-3; TRBD1 aligns across 9 bases. Germline V gives CDR1 MDHEN, CDR2 SYDVKM. This CDR3 spans 15 amino acids. J gave up 5 bases and V 3 bases, and 6 bases lay outside the gene matches. The CDR3 loop is CASSFVGQGGDTQYF. The CDR3 DNA sequence: TGTGCCAGCAGTTTCGTGGGACAGGGAGGAGATACGCAGTATTTT.

V and J are TRBV9 and TRBJ1-3; 10 bases fit TRBD1. The CDR3 has 16 residues. J lost 4 bases, V lost 0 bases, and 4 bases had no gene match. From germline, CDR1 is SGDLS and CDR2 YYNGEE. The CDR3 nucleotides read TGTGCCAGCAGCGTAGTGGACAGGGGGATAGGAAACACCATATATTTT. Residues: CASSVVDRGIGNTIYF.

This chain uses TRBV4-2 with TRBJ2-7; 8 bases line up with TRBD2. The CDR3 runs to 17 residues. Germline V gene data show CDR1 as LGHNA and CDR2 as YNFKEQ. Trimming removed 0 bases from V and 2 bases from J; junction bases left unmatched: 9. CDR3 residues: CASSQEFGLAGTYEQYF. DNA for the CDR3: TGTGCCAGCAGCCAAGAGTTTGGCCTAGCGGGCACCTACGAGCAGTACTTC.

The V and J genes are TRBV9 and TRBJ2-1; D call uncertain. The CDR3 has 15 amino acids. The V end was cut by 0 bases, the J end by 4 bases, with 11 bases between. Germline V gene data show CDR1 as SGDLS and CDR2 as YYNGEE. CDR3 nucleotides: TGTGCCAGCAGCGTAGGGGCCTCGCTTTACAATGAGCAGTTCTTC. As protein: CASSVGASLYNEQFF.

This chain uses TRBV5-1 with TRBJ2-7, with a possible D match to TRBD1 (5 bases). CDR1 is SGHRS and CDR2 is YFSETQ in the germline V gene. V was pared by 2 bases and J by 7 bases, with 10 bases between. The CDR3 contains 12 residues. The chain's CDR3 is CASSFESGEQYF. In nucleotides, the CDR3 is TGCGCCAGCAGCTTCGAATCAGGGGAGCAGTACTTC.

The V gene is TRBV4-2, the J gene TRBJ1-4; maybe TRBD1 (5 bases). V lost 0 bases, J lost 4 bases, and 9 bases lay in between. Germline V gives CDR1 LGHNA, CDR2 YNFKEQ. The CDR3 has 15 residues. The CDR3 loop reads CASSQDGGINEKLFF. The CDR3 nucleotides read TGTGCCAGCAGCCAAGATGGGGGGATTAATGAAAAACTGTTTTTT.

V is TRBV4-1 and J is TRBJ2-1, with 9 bases matching TRBD2. This CDR3 region has 17 residues. Germline CDR1 reads MGHRA; CDR2 reads YSYEKL. Trimming cost V 2 bases and J 8 bases; bases outside gene matches: 13. The CDR3 bases are TGCGCCAGCAGCCAAATATTTCGCAGGCGGGAGGGCGATGAGCAGTTCTTC. Translated: CASSQIFRRREGDEQFF.

The chain couples TRBV4-1 to TRBJ1-5; 10 nucleotides line up with TRBD1. The CDR3 sequence is 14 residues long. Trimming took 7 bases from V and 7 from J; bases not matched to a gene: 7. In germline, CDR1 is MGHRA, CDR2 YSYEKL. The CDR3 reads CASKGTGVRQPQHF. CDR3 nucleotide sequence: TGCGCCAGCAAAGGGACAGGGGTTAGGCAGCCCCAGCATTTT.

This clone was detected only once. At one of its ends the junction is not consistent with the germline gene, which may arise from a read error. The chain combines TRBV19 with TRBJ1-2; TRBD1 aligns across 8 bases. This CDR3 region has 10 residues. Looked up from germline, CDR1 is LNHDA and CDR2 is SQIVND (reference sequence). The DNA of the CDR3 is TGTGCCAGAAGGCGGGACAGGCTCCTCTTC. It translates to CARRRDRLLF.

V gene TRBV6-5 combines with J gene TRBJ1-4, with D hard to call. There are 11 residues in the CDR3. Trimming pared 10 bases from V and 4 bases from J, leaving 7 bases between. Germline loops: CDR1 MNHEY, CDR2 SVGAGI. CDR3 coding DNA: TGTGCCACCGTCCGTAATGAAAAACTGTTTTTT. It encodes CATVRNEKLFF.

The rearrangement joins TRBV10-3 to TRBJ2-6, with D perhaps TRBD1 (6 bases). The CDR3 runs to 18 residues. Deletions cut 2 bases from V and 4 bases from J, with 18 bases between. Germline CDR1 and CDR2: ENHRY and SYGVKD. The CDR3 bases are TGTGCCATCAGTGAGACGGACAGTTCAGAAGCAGGGGCCAACGTCCTGACTTTC. As protein: CAISETDSSEAGANVLTF.

This clone was seen just once. The chain has TRBV2 and TRBJ2-3; possibly TRBD2 for D (7 bases). Germline loops: CDR1 SNHLY, CDR2 FYNNEI. The CDR3 has 16 amino acids. Trimming cost V 10 bases and J 5 bases, with 25 bases left between them. The CDR3 reads CATPRVGGGRQDTQYF. CDR3 DNA: TGTGCCACCCCAAGAGTGGGGGGGGGCCGACAAGATACGCAGTATTTT.

The chain uses TRBV19 and TRBJ1-2; 7 positions agree with TRBD1. Losses at the gene ends were 5 bases for V and 2 bases for J; bases not matched to a gene: 8. The CDR3 extends over 15 amino acids. Germline values: CDR1 LNHDA, CDR2 SQIVND (reference sequence). The CDR3 protein is CASSPHRGANYGYTF. The CDR3 DNA follows: TGTGCCAGTAGTCCGCACAGGGGTGCAAACTATGGCTACACCTTC.

The genes are TRBV5-1 and TRBJ1-1, with D possibly TRBD1 on 5 matching bases. The CDR3 covers 14 residues. In germline, CDR1 is SGHRS, CDR2 YFSETQ. The germline V and J ends were trimmed by 1 base and 1 base, with 8 bases remaining between them. The CDR3 nucleotides read TGCGCCAGCAGCTTGCCAGGGAAGAACACTGAAGCTTTCTTT. Translated: CASSLPGKNTEAFF.

V and J are TRBV15 and TRBJ2-5; 7 bases line up with TRBD2. The CDR3 sequence is 15 residues long. Germline assignment: CDR1 LNHNV and CDR2 YYDKDF (reference sequence). With 0 bases clipped from V and 3 bases from J, the junction kept 4 bases outside the gene matches. CDR3 coding DNA: TGTGCCACCAGCAGAGATGGGCTAGCGGAAGAGACCCAGTACTTC. It codes for CATSRDGLAEETQYF.

The chain uses TRBV28 and TRBJ1-3; D is uncertain. Germline lookup yields CDR1 MDHEN and CDR2 SYDVKM. CDR3 length equals 13 residues. V was cut by 6 bases and J by 1 base, with 7 bases left in between. This CDR3 is CASRATSGNTIYF. The CDR3 coding sequence is TGTGCCAGCAGAGCTACTTCTGGAAACACCATATATTTT.

This chain joins TRBV7-3 and TRBJ2-5; D possibly corresponds to TRBD2 (5 bases). This CDR3 has 13 amino acids. Germline V gene lookup returns CDR1 SGHTA and CDR2 FQGTGA. Trimming took 0 bases from V and 7 from J, leaving 9 bases between them. As DNA, the CDR3 is TGTGCCAGCAGCTTAACCGGGGATGGGACCCAGTACTTC. Protein product: CASSLTGDGTQYF.

A single count supports this clone. The V gene is TRBV5-1, the J gene TRBJ1-2; weak D call: TRBD1 (5 bases). The germline CDR1 and CDR2 sequences are SGHRS and YFSETQ. The CDR3 is made up of 15 amino acids. V lost 3 bases to trimming and J lost 6 bases, with 18 bases between them. CDR3 DNA sequence: TGCGCCAGCAGCTCGACGGGGGTTACCGTTGATGGCTACACCTTC. It yields the protein CASSSTGVTVDGYTF. Complete variable domain (other parts from reference TRBV5-1 and TRBJ1-2): KAGVTQTPRYLIKTRGQQVTLSCSPISGHRSVSWYQQTPGQGLQFLFEYFSETQRNKGNFPGRFSGRQFSNSRSEMNVSTLELGDSALYLCASSSTGVTVDGYTFGSGTRLTVV.

This chain connects TRBV6-5 to TRBJ1-1; D may be TRBD1 (5 bases). CDR3 length: 16 amino acids. Trimming took 0 bases from V and 4 from J, leaving 15 bases between them. CDR1 is MNHEY and CDR2 is SVGAGI in the germline V gene. CDR3 sequence reads: CASSYSKFGGVTEAFF. The DNA for the CDR3 is TGTGCCAGCAGTTACTCGAAGTTTGGGGGGGTCACTGAAGCTTTCTTT.

This clone was found once. The V and J genes are TRBV5-1 and TRBJ1-1; D is possibly TRBD1 (5 bases). Per the germline V gene, CDR1 is SGHRS and CDR2 is YFSETQ. CDR3 size: 13 residues. V was pared by 4 bases and J by 5 bases, with 12 bases between. The CDR3 DNA reads TGCGCCAGCAGCGGGGGAGGCTGGACTGAAGCTTTCTTT. It translates to CASSGGGWTEAFF.

The V gene is TRBV5-1, the J gene TRBJ2-1; TRBD2 agrees at 9 bases. The CDR3 totals 16 residues. Germline V lookup: CDR1 SGHRS, CDR2 YFSETQ. The V segment lost 4 bases and the J segment 0 bases; nucleotides outside the gene matches: 5. The CDR3 DNA reads as TGCGCCAGCAGCGCGGGACTAGCAGGCTCCTACAATGAGCAGTTCTTC. Translated, it gives CASSAGLAGSYNEQFF.

The chain employs TRBV19 and TRBJ1-3; D is perhaps TRBD1 (5 bases). V was shortened by 7 bases and J by 2 bases, with 12 bases between the two germline ends. Germline loops: CDR1 LNHDA, CDR2 SQIVND (reference sequence). The CDR3 covers 14 residues. CDR3 bases: TGTGCCAGTAATGACAGAAGCACTGGAAACACCATATATTTT. It yields the protein CASNDRSTGNTIYF.

The chain links TRBV9 to TRBJ1-3, with D possibly matching TRBD1 (5 bases). The CDR3 runs 16 residues. V lost 2 bases and J 2 bases, leaving 14 bases between the germline ends. CDR1 and CDR2 (germline): SGDLS, YYNGEE. The CDR3 nucleotides are TGTGCCAGCAGCGTGTTGTCCGGCAGGGCTGGAAACACCATATATTTT. It codes for CASSVLSGRAGNTIYF.

The V and J genes are TRBV7-9 and TRBJ1-1; D not certain. The CDR3 is made up of 18 amino acids. CDR1 and CDR2 (germline): SEHNR, FQNEAQ (reference sequence). V was clipped by 2 bases and J by 1 base, with 20 bases between them. The CDR3 DNA sequence: TGTGCCAGCAGCTTAAGGAACTGGGCAGGCAGTGAGAACACTGAAGCTTTCTTT. Translation gives CASSLRNWAGSENTEAFF. The full variable domain, completed using reference TRBV7-9 and TRBJ1-1, is DTGVSQNPRHKITKRGQNVTFRCDPISEHNRLYWYRQTLGQGPEFLTYFQNEAQLEKSRLLSDRFSAERPKGSFSTLEIQRTEQGDSAMYLCASSLRNWAGSENTEAFFGQGTRLTVV.

The J gene is TRBJ2-3, the V gene TRBV7-9; D is ambiguous. Trimming took 8 bases from V and 0 from J, leaving 18 bases between them. CDR1 and CDR2 (germline): SEHNR, FQNEAQ (reference sequence). This CDR3 is 16 amino acids long. CDR3: CASQLPRRLSTDTQYF. The CDR3 nucleotides are TGTGCCAGCCAACTTCCTCGCAGGCTTAGCACAGATACGCAGTATTTT.